This T cell receptor beta chain is drawn from a study of response to subunit inactivated influenza vaccine. The study's findings and limits: The study's authors posited that every seasonal influenza vaccination enlists few new T cells.

This clonotype was recorded many times. The antigen is undetermined. The V gene's germline CDR1 is SGHAT and CDR2 FQNNGV. The V and J ends lost 2 bases and 1 base, in that order; junction bases with no gene match: 13. This CDR3 spans 20 amino acids. TCRdb analysed the RT-PCR reads with MiXCR anew, one entry per CDR3 protein. The data hold around 580,000 distinct CDR3 sequences, with around 11% observed a single time. This sequence originates from a man over 45 who received an inactivated influenza vaccine. The chain has TRBV11-2 and TRBJ2-7; 14 nucleotides agree with TRBD2. Sequencing was performed on PBMCs from blood, taken on the day of vaccination. As DNA, the CDR3 is TGTGCCAGCAGCTTAAGCTCGGGACTAGCGGGAGTAGGGGAATCCTACGAGCAGTACTTC. Protein product: CASSLSSGLAGVGESYEQYF.